The next 3 T cell receptor beta chains were all read from a single sample in a study of blood T cells in healthy people across ages. A second roughly 7 to 12 cycle PCR used barcoded and J-beta primers. Each CDR3 protein is one row after TCRdb ran MiXCR on the 5' RACE reads. This table has around 1,000,000 distinct CDR3 sequences, almost 25% appearing once. This sample also belongs to another study, concerning T cells of mothers and their children.

The source material was blood. The receptors here all came from a girl aged 2 to 9 in good health.

The chain links TRBV27 to TRBJ2-5; D is ambiguous. The J call is doubtful: the DNA matches TRBJ2-7 better. The CDR3 contains 13 residues. Germline lookup yields CDR1 MNHEY and CDR2 SMNVEV (reference sequence). The CDR3 protein is CASSSRPLYEQYF. As DNA, the CDR3 is TGTGCCAGCAGCTCCCGCCCATTATACGAGCAGTACTTC.

The CDR3 reads CASSSDPLTYEQYF. The CDR3 coding sequence is TGTGCCAGCAGCTCGGACCCCCTCACCTACGAGCAGTACTTC. The chain carries TRBV7-2 and TRBJ2-5; D call uncertain. Judging by the DNA end, TRBJ2-7 fits better; the J call may be wrong. Germline V lookup: CDR1 SGHTA, CDR2 FQGNSA. The CDR3 runs 14 residues.

CDR3 in DNA: TGTGCCAGCAGCTTGGCCGGGCGGGACCTAGCCAAAAACATTCAGTACTTC. Its translation is CASSLAGRDLAKNIQYF. This chain connects TRBV5-6 to TRBJ2-4; TRBD2 might be the D (6 bases). Germline V gene data show CDR1 as SGHDT and CDR2 as YYEEEE. V dropped 0 bases and J dropped 0 bases, with 13 bases sitting between them. The CDR3 runs to 17 residues.